The sequence of this T cell receptor (beta chain) was determined in a study of blood T cell repertoires in COVID-19. On the study more broadly: There were acute and convalescent COVID-19 samples, and they came from the United States, Italy and Spain. T cells, B-cell-depleted T cells, or PBMCs supplied cDNA or gDNA.

The assay was immunoSEQ multiplex PCR, and TCRdb's table has in-frame clones only and misses some. This sample has roughly 250,000 clones; around 86% occur once, and the top ten carry approximately 3.5%. Per the germline V gene, CDR1 is MRHNA and CDR2 is SNTAGT. This CDR3 has 14 amino acids. The ends were cut back, 3 bases at V and 8 bases at J, with 14 bases in the middle. The sequence came from a woman aged 40 to 50 with acute COVID-19. The chain has TRBV6-4 and TRBJ2-1, with D possibly matching TRBD1 (5 bases). Sample: PBMCs or T cells enriched from blood (not recorded which). CDR3 protein: CASSEGLGVDEQFF. In DNA form, the CDR3 reads TGTGCCAGCAGTGAAGGGCTAGGGGTGGATGAGCAGTTCTTC.